These 32 T cell receptor beta chains were all obtained from the same sample, sequenced in a study of T cells after yellow fever vaccination. MiXCR was run by TCRdb on the 5' RACE reads, yielding one entry per CDR3 protein. The table shows 320,000 or so distinct CDR3 sequences, with around 8.1% occurring only once. The sample in question was PBMCs, obtained about 49 days after the first yellow fever vaccination. The receptor source for this set is a man aged 18-30 years who received the YFV17D yellow fever vaccine.

This clonotype came up a few times. The gene calls are TRBV29-1 and TRBJ2-7; a weak D match, TRBD2 (5 bases). V was pared by 8 bases and J by 3 bases, with 17 bases between. This CDR3 has 13 residues. Looked up from germline, CDR1 is SQVTM and CDR2 is ANQGSEA. CDR3 sequence (DNA): TGCAGCCGACGGGAAACAGCCTACTACGAGCAGTACGTC. This encodes CSRRETAYYEQYV.

Only a few counts were recorded for this clonotype. The genes are TRBV7-9 and TRBJ2-5; possible D gene TRBD1, 5 bases. V lost 1 base and J lost 5, with 11 bases in between. From germline, CDR1 is SEHNR and CDR2 FQNEAQ (reference sequence). The CDR3 contains 14 residues. CDR3 in amino acids: CASSLEGYGETQYF. DNA of the CDR3: TGTGCCAGCAGCTTAGAGGGGTACGGGGAGACCCAGTACTTC.

This chain uses TRBV5-1 with TRBJ1-1, with D uncertain. This CDR3 has 15 residues. Germline CDR1 SGHRS, CDR2 YFSETQ. Trimming stripped 0 bases from V and 1 base from J, with 10 bases between. The CDR3 loop is CASSLAGGGNTEAFF. The CDR3 DNA reads as TGCGCCAGCAGCTTGGCGGGAGGTGGGAACACTGAAGCTTTCTTT.

This clonotype has just a few counts. This chain connects TRBV15 to TRBJ2-3; 10 bases fit TRBD2. The CDR3 spans 15 residues. Germline V gene lookup returns CDR1 LNHNV and CDR2 YYDKDF (reference sequence). Trimming took 5 bases from V and 4 from J; bases not matched to a gene: 6. The CDR3 spells CATSVPSGGADTQYF. The CDR3 DNA follows: TGTGCCACCAGCGTGCCTAGCGGGGGCGCAGATACGCAGTATTTT.

The rearrangement uses TRBV6-5 and TRBJ1-1, with D perhaps matching TRBD1 (6 bases). Trimming removed 2 bases from V and 4 bases from J, with 14 bases in between. The CDR3 length is 15 residues. Germline CDR1 is MNHEY and CDR2 is SVGAGI. The CDR3 DNA reads TGTGCCAGCAGTTACGACGGGAGGGGGGGCACTGAAGCTTTCTTT. Its translation is CASSYDGRGGTEAFF.

This clonotype appeared a few times. The genes are TRBV4-1 and TRBJ2-6; 8 bases align to TRBD1. Trimming cost V 4 bases and J 2 bases; bases outside gene matches: 10. This CDR3 comprises 18 residues. CDR1 is MGHRA and CDR2 is YSYEKL in the germline V gene. CDR3 in DNA: TGCGCCAGCAGCCGGAGCAGGGGGCCTTTTGCTGGGGCCAACGTCCTGACTTTC. Protein: CASSRSRGPFAGANVLTF.

The CDR3 DNA reads as TGCAGCGTTGGGGAGTTTATAGGCCAGCCCCAGCATTTT. Translating it yields CSVGEFIGQPQHF. The J gene is TRBJ1-5, the V gene TRBV29-1; the D is unclear. Germline CDR1 reads SQVTM; CDR2 reads ANQGSEA. Trimming shortened V by 4 bases and J by 7 bases, and 14 bases separated the two germline ends. This CDR3 is 13 amino acids long.

The V and J genes are TRBV11-3 and TRBJ2-1, with TRBD1 as a possible D gene (5 bases). The CDR3 covers 16 residues. Trimming cost V 1 base and J 4 bases, with 14 bases left between them. Germline V gene lookup returns CDR1 SGHNT and CDR2 YENEEA. The CDR3 sequence is CASSLGSGLGYNEQFF. The CDR3, as DNA: TGTGCCAGCAGCTTAGGCTCAGGGCTGGGATACAATGAGCAGTTCTTC.

There are many counts of this clonotype. The chain employs TRBV5-1 and TRBJ2-5; the D gene is possibly TRBD1 (5 bases). The V and J ends lost 4 bases and 1 base respectively, with 14 bases between them. The CDR3 has 15 residues. In germline, CDR1 is SGHRS, CDR2 YFSETQ. The CDR3 protein is CASSLVQGSQETQYF. CDR3 DNA: TGCGCCAGCAGCCTGGTTCAGGGCTCCCAAGAGACCCAGTACTTC.

This clonotype was detected a few times. V is TRBV28 and J is TRBJ2-7; 7 positions match TRBD1. Trimming removed 7 bases from V and 1 base from J; junction bases left unmatched: 7. The CDR3 has 14 amino acids. Germline V CDR1 and CDR2: MDHEN, SYDVKM. The CDR3 DNA reads TGTGCCAGCATCCCAGGGGGACATTCCTACGAGCAGTACTTC. It translates to CASIPGGHSYEQYF.

This clonotype was counted a few times. The chain combines TRBV7-8 with TRBJ2-2; D assignment may be TRBD1 or TRBD2 (7 bases each). V gave up 5 bases and J gave up 7 bases, with 14 bases separating them. Germline V gives CDR1 SGHVS, CDR2 FQNEAQ. This CDR3 is built from 14 residues. The CDR3 DNA is TGTGCCAGCAGCCGACCAGGGGGGGGCGGGGAGCTGTTTTTT. This translates into CASSRPGGGGELFF. Combining the CDR3 with reference TRBV7-8 and TRBJ2-2 gives the whole variable domain GAGVSQSPRYKVAKRGQDVALRCDPISGHVSLFWYQQALGQGPEFLTYFQNEAQLDKSGLPSDRFFAERPEGSVSTLKIQRTQQEDSAVYLCASSRPGGGGELFFGEGSRLTVL.

There are a few counts of this clonotype. V gene TRBV11-2 combines with J gene TRBJ2-4; D call uncertain. V lost 1 base and J 10 bases, leaving 5 bases between the germline ends. This CDR3 is built from 11 residues. Germline values: CDR1 SGHAT, CDR2 FQNNGV. The CDR3 sequence: CASSLGGIQYF. The CDR3 DNA reads as TGTGCCAGCAGCTTAGGTGGGATTCAGTACTTC.

There are a few counts of this clonotype. The rearrangement joins TRBV7-9 to TRBJ2-2, with D hard to call. V lost 0 bases and J 9 bases, leaving 14 bases between the germline ends. CDR3 length: 15 residues. In germline, CDR1 is SEHNR, CDR2 FQNEAQ (reference sequence). In DNA, the CDR3 is TGTGCCAGCAGCTTAGCCAGGACCTCGAGCCGGGAGCTGTTTTTT. It encodes CASSLARTSSRELFF.

This clonotype appeared a few times. The chain couples TRBV25-1 to TRBJ1-2; D unresolved. CDR1 and CDR2 (germline): MGHDK, SYGVNS. Trimming stripped 6 bases from V and 3 bases from J, with 26 bases between. The CDR3 sequence is 18 residues long. The CDR3 bases are TGTGCCAGCAGCATGCTTGGCGAGGGAGGTCGTAAGGACTATGGCTACACCTTC. This codes for CASSMLGEGGRKDYGYTF.

This chain joins TRBV5-4 and TRBJ1-1; possibly TRBD1 for D (6 bases). The CDR3 covers 15 residues. The germline V and J ends were trimmed by 6 bases and 0 bases, with 15 bases remaining between them. In germline, CDR1 is SGHNT, CDR2 YYREEE (reference sequence). The CDR3 nucleotides read TGTGCCAGCACACCGGGACACCCCATGAACACTGAAGCTTTCTTT. Translation: CASTPGHPMNTEAFF.

In this sample, this clonotype turned up many times. V usage is TRBV18 and J usage is TRBJ2-1; 10 bases are shared with TRBD1. The junction had 3 bases not matched to a gene; V was cut back by 6 bases and J by 7 bases. CDR3 length: 13 amino acids. From germline, CDR1 is KGHSH and CDR2 LQKENI. The DNA for the CDR3 is TGTGCCAGCTCGACAGGGGGCACGAATGAGCAGTTCTTC. Encoded protein: CASSTGGTNEQFF.

The V and J genes are TRBV7-2 and TRBJ2-1; D might be TRBD1 (5 bases). The CDR3 spans 13 residues. Germline lookup yields CDR1 SGHTA and CDR2 FQGNSA. Trimming shortened V by 4 bases and J by 5 bases, and 9 bases separated the two germline ends. Written as DNA, the CDR3 is TGTGCCAGCAGCTCCACAGGAAACAATGAGCAGTTCTTC. This gives the protein CASSSTGNNEQFF. Full variable domain (missing parts from reference TRBV7-2 and TRBJ2-1): GAGVSQSPSNKVTEKGKDVELRCDPISGHTALYWYRQSLGQGLEFLIYFQGNSAPDKSGLPSDRFSAERTGGSVSTLTIQRTQQEDSAVYLCASSSTGNNEQFFGPGTRLTVL.

The chain has TRBV2 and TRBJ1-3; perhaps TRBD1 as D (5 bases). Trimming left V 10 bases short and J 0 bases short, with 10 bases between. Germline lookup yields CDR1 SNHLY and CDR2 FYNNEI. There are 13 residues in the CDR3. CDR3 region: CATRAFSGNTIYF. Here the CDR3 DNA reads TGTGCCACCAGGGCCTTCTCTGGAAACACCATATATTTT. The variable domain in full, with the rest retrieved from reference TRBV2 and TRBJ1-3, is EPEVTQTPSHQVTQMGQEVILRCVPISNHLYFYWYRQILGQKVEFLVSFYNNEISEKSEIFDDQFSVERPDGSNFTLKIRSTKLEDSAMYFCATRAFSGNTIYFGEGSWLTVV.

The V gene is TRBV30, the J gene TRBJ2-7; tentatively, D is TRBD2 (6 bases). The CDR3 is 14 amino acids. In germline, CDR1 is GTSNPN, CDR2 SVGIG (reference sequence). V shed 0 bases and J shed 12 bases, with 21 bases lying between them. CDR3 DNA sequence: TGTGCCTGGAGTGTACAAACAGGCGGGGCACCGCCGTACTTC. Protein product: CAWSVQTGGAPPYF.

This clonotype has only a few counts. CDR3: CASSPPTARGAQFF. In DNA form, the CDR3 reads TGTGCCAGCTCACCACCGACAGCGAGAGGGGCGCAGTTCTTC. The chain joins TRBV18 to TRBJ2-1; either TRBD1 or TRBD2 may fit D (5 bases each). The V end lost 0 bases, the J end lost 12 bases, and 15 bases lay between the germline ends. Germline V gives CDR1 KGHSH, CDR2 LQKENI. This CDR3 spans 14 amino acids.

The chain carries TRBV5-1 and TRBJ2-1; D call uncertain. The ends were cut back, 0 bases at V and 0 bases at J, with 13 bases in the middle. The CDR3 loop spans 17 amino acids. Per germline, CDR1 SGHRS and CDR2 YFSETQ. The CDR3 DNA reads TGCGCCAGCAGCTTGGCTGTGACTTCACGCTCCTACAATGAGCAGTTCTTC. Amino acid sequence: CASSLAVTSRSYNEQFF.

This clonotype was seen only a few times. The J gene is TRBJ2-5, the V gene TRBV10-3; D is uncertain. Germline V gene data show CDR1 as ENHRY and CDR2 as SYGVKD. Deletions cut 7 bases from V and 2 bases from J, with 5 bases between. The CDR3 runs to 11 residues. CDR3 nucleotides: TGTGCCATCAAAGGGCAAGAGACCCAGTACTTC. Its translation is CAIKGQETQYF.

This clonotype appeared a few times. V is TRBV28 and J is TRBJ2-4; TRBD1 agrees at 12 bases. CDR1 is MDHEN, CDR2 SYDVKM, per germline. V lost 6 bases and J lost 8; bases outside the gene matches: 8. The CDR3 spans 15 residues. In nucleotides, the CDR3 is TGTGCCAGCAGCACGGGACAGGGGGCGGCGGACATTCAGTACTTC. Protein: CASSTGQGAADIQYF.

This rearrangement joins TRBV7-3 to TRBJ2-1; 7 positions agree with TRBD1. Germline CDR1 and CDR2: SGHTA and FQGTGA. The ends lost 6 bases at V and 4 bases at J; junction bases unmatched: 9. This CDR3 comprises 15 residues. CDR3 coding DNA: TGTGCCAGCAGTCCTTTAGGGGGCGCTTACAATGAGCAGTTCTTC. Its translation is CASSPLGGAYNEQFF.

This clonotype was found a few times. The rearrangement links TRBV20-1 to TRBJ1-1, with a tentative D call TRBD1 (5 bases). V was shortened by 3 bases and J by 4 bases, with 12 bases between the two germline ends. The CDR3 contains 13 residues. Germline CDR1 reads DFQATT; CDR2 reads SNEGSKA (reference sequence). The CDR3 spells CSARGGVTTEAFF. The CDR3 DNA follows: TGCAGTGCTAGGGGGGGGGTGACCACTGAAGCTTTCTTT.

The chain links TRBV2 to TRBJ2-7; perhaps TRBD2 as D (5 bases). The germline gives CDR1 SNHLY, CDR2 FYNNEI. V shed 8 bases and J shed 1 base, with 9 bases lying between them. The CDR3 length is 12 residues. CDR3 sequence reads: CASLSGSYEQYF. CDR3 coding DNA: TGTGCCAGCCTCTCGGGGTCCTACGAGCAGTACTTC.

A few counts support this clonotype. The chain is built from TRBV5-1 and TRBJ2-5, with D perhaps matching TRBD2 (6 bases). Germline CDR1 and CDR2: SGHRS and YFSETQ. This CDR3 contains 15 residues. V lost 5 bases and J lost 5, with 19 bases in between. The CDR3 here is CASRPEGTFVETQYF. The CDR3 nucleotides read TGCGCCAGCAGACCGGAGGGGACGTTTGTGGAGACCCAGTACTTC.

The CDR3 loop reads CASSAWGIANYGYTF. The CDR3 nucleotides are TGTGCCAGCAGCGCTTGGGGGATAGCTAACTATGGCTACACCTTC. The J gene is TRBJ1-2, the V gene TRBV6-1, with D perhaps matching TRBD1 (5 bases). The V end was cut by 6 bases, the J end by 0 bases, with 14 bases between. The CDR3 runs to 15 residues. The germline V gene encodes CDR1 MNHNS and CDR2 SASEGT.

The rearrangement joins TRBV2 to TRBJ2-7; TRBD1 matches 10 bases. Per the germline V gene, CDR1 is SNHLY and CDR2 is FYNNEI. The CDR3 runs to 14 residues. V trimming: 3 bases; J trimming: 4 bases; junction bases outside the gene matches: 3. The chain's CDR3 is CASSDRTGGYEQYV. Here the CDR3 DNA reads TGTGCCAGCAGTGACAGGACAGGGGGTTACGAGCAGTACGTC.

This clonotype was recorded a few times. This chain links TRBV24-1 with TRBJ2-2; the match to TRBD2 covers 7 bases. Germline CDR1 and CDR2: KGHDR and SFDVKD. The CDR3 contains 15 residues. With V trimmed by 3 bases and J by 6 bases, 6 bases remained unmatched. The DNA of the CDR3 is TGTGCCACCAGTGATCCTTCGGGGGGATCCGGGGAGCTGTTTTTT. Amino acid sequence: CATSDPSGGSGELFF.

This clonotype came up a few times. The chain carries TRBV5-1 and TRBJ2-7; 9 bases agree with TRBD1. J was trimmed by 4 bases and V by 0 bases; bases with no gene match: 5. Germline loops: CDR1 SGHRS, CDR2 YFSETQ. The CDR3 has 15 residues. The CDR3 nucleotides are TGCGCCAGCAGCTTGGGCCGGGACAGGGAATACGAGCAGTACTTC. Translation: CASSLGRDREYEQYF. Variable domain in full (rest from reference TRBV5-1 and TRBJ2-7): KAGVTQTPRYLIKTRGQQVTLSCSPISGHRSVSWYQQTPGQGLQFLFEYFSETQRNKGNFPGRFSGRQFSNSRSEMNVSTLELGDSALYLCASSLGRDREYEQYFGPGTRLTVT.

As to this clonotype: Without the conserved terminal phenylalanine or tryptophan, this CDR3 likely stems from a read error. The chain uses TRBV11-2 and TRBJ2-1; TRBD2 aligns across 11 bases. The germline V gene encodes CDR1 SGHAT and CDR2 FQNNGV. The length of the CDR3 is 14 residues. After removal of 4 bases from V and 8 bases from J, the junction contained 4 bases not matched to a gene. CDR3 bases: TGTGCCAGCAGCTCTCCGACTAGCGGGGATGAGCAGTTCTTG. This codes for CASSSPTSGDEQFL.